Presented here are 21 T cell receptor beta chains from one specimen sequenced in a study of breast tumors, draining lymph nodes, adjacent tissues. Axillary draining lymph nodes of breast cancer patients supplied the node samples. Each CDR3 protein is one row after TCRdb ran MiXCR on the multiplex PCR reads. This table has approximately 210,000 distinct CDR3 sequences, around 34% appearing once. The source material was axillary lymph node tissue. These receptors were taken from a female donor with breast cancer. Some clones in this sample may be carry-over from other donors' samples.

A note on this clonotype: One end of the junction does not line up with germline, which may come from a read error. The chain employs TRBV7-9 and TRBJ2-7; no firm D call. The germline gives CDR1 SEHNR, CDR2 FQNEAQ (reference sequence). This CDR3 has 15 residues. The CDR3 sequence: CANSSPGLVAYEQYF. DNA for the CDR3: TGTGCCAACAGCTCTCCAGGCTTGGTCGCCTACGAGCAGTACTTC.

This clonotype has ten or more counts. The gene calls are TRBV24-1 and TRBJ2-2; 7 bases align to TRBD1. The CDR3 loop spans 14 amino acids. The germline CDR1 and CDR2 sequences are KGHDR and SFDVKD. Trimming at V came to 9 bases and at J to 9 bases, leaving 12 bases not matched to a gene. The CDR3 reads CATSPGTEPRELFF. In DNA form, the CDR3 reads TGTGCCACCTCGCCAGGGACAGAGCCAAGGGAGCTGTTTTTT.

This clonotype came up a few times. The V and J genes are TRBV6-5 and TRBJ2-1, with 7 positions matching TRBD1. The V gene end was trimmed by 4 bases and the J gene end by 2 bases; junction bases not matched to a gene: 11. The CDR3 length is 17 residues. Germline V gives CDR1 MNHEY, CDR2 SVGAGI. CDR3 residues: CASSSAPPGQTYNEQFF. CDR3 nucleotides: TGTGCCAGCAGTTCTGCGCCTCCGGGACAGACCTACAATGAGCAGTTCTTC.

The J gene is TRBJ2-7, the V gene TRBV3-2; the DNA was not used to check the table's D call, TRBD1. TRBV3-2 is described as a pseudogene. The length of the CDR3 is 15 residues. CDR3: CASSQVGQTSYEQYF. The CDR3 region has the DNA TGCGCCAGCAGCCAAGTAGGACAGACCTCCTACGAGCAGTACTTC.

Comments on this clonotype: A read error may explain this, as a much larger clone is one base away. The V call is TRBV7-2, the J call TRBJ2-1; D is unclear. This CDR3 comprises 13 residues. The germline gives CDR1 SGHTA, CDR2 FQGNSA. DNA of the CDR3: TGTGCCCGCAGCTTAGAGGTCGGAAATGAGCAGTTCTTC. It specifies CARSLEVGNEQFF. The full variable domain, its missing parts supplied by reference TRBV7-2 and TRBJ2-1, is GAGVSQSPSNKVTEKGKDVELRCDPISGHTALYWYRQSLGQGLEFLIYFQGNSAPDKSGLPSDRFSAERTGGSVSTLTIQRTQQEDSAVYLCARSLEVGNEQFFGPGTRLTVL.

This rearrangement joins TRBV7-9 to TRBJ2-5, with TRBD2 matching over 7 bases. The germline V gene has CDR1 SEHNR and CDR2 FQNEAQ (reference sequence). The junction had 11 bases not matched to a gene; V was cut back by 2 bases and J by 8 bases. The CDR3 has 15 residues. The CDR3 region has the DNA TGTGCCAGCAGCTTATCGAGCGGGGCCGGAGACACCCAGTACTTC. It yields the protein CASSLSSGAGDTQYF.

At least ten counts were recorded for this clonotype. The rearrangement links TRBV9 to TRBJ2-7; the D gene is possibly TRBD1 (5 bases). CDR1 is SGDLS, CDR2 YYNGEE, per germline. The CDR3 runs to 14 residues. V lost 3 bases, J lost 5 bases, and 15 bases lay in between. The CDR3 nucleotides read TGTGCCAGCAGCGCAGCCCTCCAGGGAAACGAGCAGTACTTC. It translates to CASSAALQGNEQYF.

This clonotype was observed at least ten times. V usage is TRBV11-2 and J usage is TRBJ2-3, with 9 bases that match TRBD1. Germline trimming cut 4 bases from V and 0 bases from J; bases unmatched to any gene: 8. CDR1 is SGHAT, CDR2 FQNNGV, per germline. The CDR3 totals 17 residues. The CDR3 nucleotides read TGTGCCAGCAGCTCACCCAGGACAGGGGCTAGCACAGATACGCAGTATTTT. Residues: CASSSPRTGASTDTQYF.

V gene TRBV10-3 combines with J gene TRBJ2-5; D may be TRBD2 (6 bases). The CDR3 consists of 13 residues. V was shortened by 4 bases and J by 4 bases, with 10 bases between the two germline ends. Germline V lookup: CDR1 ENHRY, CDR2 SYGVKD. CDR3: CAISGGRPETQYF. Written as DNA, the CDR3 is TGTGCCATCAGTGGAGGGAGGCCAGAGACCCAGTACTTC.

As to this clonotype: In this CDR3 the conserved last residue, phenylalanine or tryptophan, is missing, so a read error is likely. Because the CDR3's place on the DNA is in doubt, the DNA is left out and the CDR3 is given as listed by TCRdb. The chain links TRBV20-1 to TRBJ2-6; the table's D gene call, TRBD2, was not cross checked with the DNA. Per germline, CDR1 DFQATT and CDR2 SNEGSKA (reference sequence). The CDR3 sequence runs 17 residues, both termini included. CDR3 residues: CSARRLAGASGANVLVL.

On this clonotype itself: One junction end disagrees with the germline gene, perhaps due to a read error. The V and J genes are TRBV2 and TRBJ1-3; TRBD1 matches at 8 bases. Germline values: CDR1 SNHLY, CDR2 FYNNEI. The CDR3 is 16 amino acids. CDR3 protein: CASSEDRGTYGYTIYF. CDR3 DNA: TGTGCCAGCAGCGAAGACAGGGGCACTTATGGCTACACCATATATTTT.

The chain couples TRBV27 to TRBJ2-1, with 8 bases fitting TRBD2. Germline CDR1 is MNHEY and CDR2 is SMNVEV (reference sequence). V was pared by 3 bases and J by 0 bases, with 7 bases of the junction left unmatched. The length of the CDR3 is 17 residues. The CDR3 DNA reads as TGTGCCAGCAGTTTGGGGATAGCGGGATACTCCTACAATGAGCAGTTCTTC. This gives the protein CASSLGIAGYSYNEQFF.

The chain joins TRBV24-1 to TRBJ2-3; 11 bases agree with TRBD2. The junction had 8 bases not matched to a gene; V was cut back by 4 bases and J by 9 bases. The CDR3 extends over 15 amino acids. Germline CDR1 reads KGHDR; CDR2 reads SFDVKD. The CDR3 DNA reads TGTGCCACCAGTGAATCTCTAGCGGGGGGCGAGACGCAGTATTTT. It is translated as CATSESLAGGETQYF.

This clonotype is a singleton in its sample. This may come from a read error, since a much larger clone is one base off. V and J are TRBV29-1 and TRBJ2-3, with 7 bases identical to TRBD2. CDR1 and CDR2 from the germline V gene are SQVTM and ANQGSEA. The CDR3 has 15 amino acids. V dropped 8 bases and J dropped 0; count of bases not matched to a gene: 11. Here the CDR3 DNA reads TGCAGCATTTCGAGCGGGATACCTAGCACAGATACGCAGTATTTT. Its protein is CSISSGIPSTDTQYF.

The V gene is TRBV6-5, the J gene TRBJ2-1; D is ambiguous. CDR3 size: 12 residues. V lost 6 bases, J lost 10 bases, and 13 bases lay in between. Looked up from germline, CDR1 is MNHEY and CDR2 is SVGAGI. In DNA form, the CDR3 reads TGTGCCAGCAGCCGTGGACCCAGCGAGCAGTTCTTC. Translating gives CASSRGPSEQFF.

With respect to this clonotype: This may stem from a read error, because a much larger clone lies one nucleotide away. The V call is TRBV5-1, the J call TRBJ1-5; unclear D gene. The CDR3 totals 13 residues. The germline V gene has CDR1 SGHRS and CDR2 YFSETQ. Here the CDR3 DNA reads TGCGCCAGCAGCTTGGATGTTGGGCAGCCCCGGCATTTT. Its protein product is CASSLDVGQPRHF.

This clonotype showed up just a few times. The chain carries TRBV3-2 and TRBJ2-5. TRBV3-2 is a recognized pseudogene. The CDR3 covers 12 residues. The CDR3 loop is CASSPCGETQYF. The CDR3 region has the DNA TGTGCCAGCAGCCCCTGCGGTGAGACCCAGTACTTC.

The rearrangement uses TRBV6-4 and TRBJ1-6; D unclear. The CDR3 is 13 amino acids. Germline V lookup: CDR1 MRHNA, CDR2 SNTAGT. V was pared by 2 bases and J by 7 bases, with 6 bases between. The CDR3: CASSDGVNSPLHF. In DNA, the CDR3 is TGTGCCAGCAGTGACGGGGTAAATTCACCCCTCCACTTT.

This clonotype has ten or more counts. V is TRBV3-1 and J is TRBJ2-5, with D tentatively TRBD2 (6 bases). The CDR3 spans 14 residues. Germline loops: CDR1 LGHDT, CDR2 YNNKEL (reference sequence). Trimming shortened V by 5 bases and J by 0 bases, and 10 bases separated the two germline ends. The CDR3 protein is CASSSDYNQETQYF. The CDR3 DNA reads as TGTGCCAGCAGCTCGGACTACAACCAAGAGACCCAGTACTTC.

Ten or more counts support this clonotype. The rearrangement links TRBV7-2 to TRBJ2-3, with D perhaps TRBD2 (6 bases). Germline lookup yields CDR1 SGHTA and CDR2 FQGNSA. This CDR3 contains 16 residues. Trimming took off 3 bases at V and 6 bases at J, with 19 bases between the two ends. As DNA, the CDR3 is TGTGCCAGCAGCTTGGGGCAAAACGGGGGAAGTGATACGCAGTATTTT. It yields the protein CASSLGQNGGSDTQYF.

This clonotype was found many times. The J gene is TRBJ2-3, the V gene TRBV24-1; 7 bases line up with TRBD1. V gave up 4 bases and J gave up 4 bases; unmatched junction bases: 16. Germline lookup yields CDR1 KGHDR and CDR2 SFDVKD. This CDR3 is built from 18 residues. CDR3 protein: CATSDQDQTGSLSDTQYF. The CDR3 DNA reads TGTGCCACCAGTGACCAAGACCAGACAGGGAGTCTCTCAGATACGCAGTATTTT.